These 19 T cell receptor beta chains were all obtained from the same sample, sequenced in a study of T cell clonality in common variable immunodeficiency. Measured with immunoSEQ multiplex PCR; TCRdb has only the in-frame clones, and not every one. This record lists 30,000 to 40,000 clones, none seen once only, and the top ten clones contain 2.5% to 3%. The sequencing sample was made of peripheral blood mononuclear cells. The receptors originated from a person aged 18-70 years in good health.

In its sample, this clone was seen many times. The CDR3 extends 3 residues past the end of the read, so its final part is completed from the germline J gene. V is TRBV4-1 and J is TRBJ1-1, with D possibly matching TRBD1 (5 bases). Trimming pared 0 bases from V and 0 bases from J, leaving 11 bases between. The CDR3 is 16 amino acids. Germline lookup yields CDR1 MGHRA and CDR2 YSYEKL. The CDR3: CASSQDRYRLNTEAFF. The sequenced part of the CDR3 DNA is TGCGCCAGCAGCCAAGATCGGTACAGGTTGAACACTGAA.

This clone was recorded at least ten times. The DNA ends 3 residues before the CDR3 does, and the rest of the CDR3 is filled in from the germline J gene. The genes are TRBV19 and TRBJ1-1; D is perhaps TRBD1 (6 bases). The CDR3 totals 10 residues. Trimming took 9 bases from V and 5 from J, leaving 7 bases between them. Germline V gene data show CDR1 as LNHDA and CDR2 as SQIVND (reference sequence). The chain's CDR3 is CASRGTEAFF. The DNA read from the CDR3 is TGTGCCAGCAGGGGAACTGAA.

This clone was recorded many times. Read coverage stops 3 residues before the CDR3 terminus; the germline J gene supplies the remainder. The chain recombines TRBV20-1 with TRBJ2-1; 8 nucleotides line up with TRBD2. Germline CDR1 reads DFQATT; CDR2 reads SNEGSKA (reference sequence). J lost 0 bases, V lost 6 bases, and 4 bases had no gene match. The CDR3 has 14 amino acids. CDR3 sequence: CSAKSGSSYNEQFF. The part of the CDR3 DNA that was read is TGCAGTGCAAAAAGCGGGAGCTCCTACAATGAG.

About this clone: The read is 3 residues too short to cover the CDR3 end, so that end is filled in from the germline J gene. J is TRBJ2-7 and V is TRBV4-2; 8 bases match TRBD2. Germline CDR1 is LGHNA and CDR2 is YNFKEQ. This CDR3 comprises 15 residues. V trimming: 3 bases; J trimming: 3 bases; junction bases outside the gene matches: 7. CDR3 sequence: CASSHAPGTSYEQYF. CDR3 DNA (partial): TGTGCCAGCAGCCATGCCCCCGGGACTAGCTACGAG.

This clone was seen at least ten times. The read is 3 residues too short to cover the CDR3 end, so that end is filled in from the germline J gene. V is TRBV19 and J is TRBJ1-5; D might be TRBD1 (5 bases). This CDR3 has 13 residues. Germline V gene data show CDR1 as LNHDA and CDR2 as SQIVND (reference sequence). V lost 5 bases to trimming and J lost 6 bases, with 11 bases between them. CDR3 sequence reads: CASSFGGPQPQHF. The CDR3 bases that were read are TGTGCCAGTAGTTTCGGGGGTCCTCAGCCC.

This clone was counted ten times or more. The read ends 3 residues before the CDR3 terminus; that terminus is restored from the germline J gene. V is TRBV20-1 and J is TRBJ2-1, with TRBD2 matching 13 bases. The J segment lost 7 bases and the V segment lost 5 bases, leaving 5 bases of the junction unmatched. In germline, CDR1 is DFQATT, CDR2 SNEGSKA (reference sequence). This CDR3 comprises 14 residues. CDR3 DNA, as far as it was read: TGCAGTGCTTCCCTACTAGCGGGAGGGAATGAG. Amino acid sequence: CSASLLAGGNE. The entire CDR3 protein reads CSASLLAGGNEQFF.

This clone was recorded at least ten times. The CDR3 end is not reached by the read, which stops 3 residues before it; the germline J gene fills it in. This chain links TRBV4-2 with TRBJ2-7; TRBD2 matches at 8 bases. The CDR3 covers 20 residues. CDR1 and CDR2 from the germline V gene are LGHNA and YNFKEQ. After removal of 4 bases from V and 1 base from J, the junction contained 21 bases not matched to a gene. The part of the CDR3 DNA that was read is TGTGCCAGCAGCCCGCGAATGAAAACTAGCGGCCTCACGACGTCCTACGAG. Encoded protein: CASSPRMKTSGLTTSYE. The full CDR3 sequence reads CASSPRMKTSGLTTSYEQYF.

This clone came up many times. The CDR3 end falls 3 residues outside the read, so it is completed with the germline J gene. V and J are TRBV28 and TRBJ2-7; a possible D gene is TRBD2 (5 bases). The CDR3 is made up of 14 amino acids. Germline V CDR1 and CDR2: MDHEN, SYDVKM. V lost 4 bases and J 6 bases, leaving 16 bases between the germline ends. CDR3 protein: CASSSGGLLSEQYF. CDR3 bases read: TGTGCCAGCAGTTCTGGTGGACTGTTAAGCGAG.

This clone was seen ten or more times. Read data end 3 residues before the CDR3 end; the end is taken from the germline J gene. This chain joins TRBV2 and TRBJ2-2; no reliable D call. Germline-derived CDR1 and CDR2 are SNHLY and FYNNEI. V was cut by 5 bases and J by 8 bases, with 3 bases left in between. This CDR3 has 10 amino acids. The DNA read from the CDR3 is TGTGCCAGCAGTTTAGGGGAG. Its protein product is CASSLGE. The whole CDR3 is CASSLGELFF.

This clone was recorded at least ten times. The read terminates 3 residues ahead of where the CDR3 ends, so the germline J gene completes it. The chain recombines TRBV27 with TRBJ2-3, with 7 bases aligning to TRBD1. Germline CDR1 is MNHEY and CDR2 is SMNVEV (reference sequence). The CDR3 is made up of 13 amino acids. V lost 4 bases, J lost 3 bases, and 1 base stayed unmatched. This CDR3 is CASSYRGTDTQYF. The DNA read from the CDR3 is TGTGCCAGCAGTTACAGGGGAACAGATACG.

This clone was recorded many times. The read comes to an end 3 residues before the CDR3 does, leaving the germline J gene to fill in the end. The chain combines TRBV20-1 with TRBJ1-5; 7 nucleotides agree with TRBD1. Germline CDR1 and CDR2: DFQATT and SNEGSKA (reference sequence). The V gene end was trimmed by 3 bases and the J gene end by 2 bases; junction bases not matched to a gene: 16. The CDR3 loop spans 18 amino acids. The CDR3 loop reads CSASWAPLGGEGNQPQHF. Partial CDR3 DNA: TGCAGTGCTAGTTGGGCCCCTCTAGGGGGCGAAGGCAATCAGCCC.

This clone was seen ten or more times. Read sequence stops 3 residues before the CDR3 end, and the germline J gene provides the missing end. V gene TRBV13 combines with J gene TRBJ2-7, with 7 nucleotides matching TRBD1. The ends lost 3 bases at V and 2 bases at J; junction bases unmatched: 7. Germline V gives CDR1 PRHDT, CDR2 FYEKMQ (reference sequence). This CDR3 is 15 amino acids long. The CDR3 bases that were read are TGTGCCAGCAGCTTTAACAGGGGCCAGACCTACGAG. The encoded protein is CASSFNRGQTYE. The entire CDR3 reads CASSFNRGQTYEQYF.

This clone was recorded many times. Read coverage stops 3 residues before the CDR3 terminus; the germline J gene supplies the remainder. Other DNA sequences in this sample translate to the same CDR3. This chain uses TRBV5-1 with TRBJ1-4, with 11 bases identical to TRBD1. Germline CDR1 and CDR2: SGHRS and YFSETQ. CDR3 size: 15 residues. V lost 0 bases and J lost 8; bases outside the gene matches: 3. CDR3 sequence: CASSLAGTGGEKLFF. CDR3 DNA, as far as it was read: TGCGCCAGCAGCTTGGCCGGGACAGGGGGAGAAAAA. The complete variable domain, with remaining parts taken from reference TRBV5-1 and TRBJ1-4, reads KAGVTQTPRYLIKTRGQQVTLSCSPISGHRSVSWYQQTPGQGLQFLFEYFSETQRNKGNFPGRFSGRQFSNSRSEMNVSTLELGDSALYLCASSLAGTGGEKLFFGSGTQLSVL.

This clone has at least ten counts. The read ends 3 residues early relative to the CDR3; the germline J gene fills the gap. This sequence joins TRBV19 and TRBJ2-3; 8 bases agree with TRBD2. V gave up 9 bases and J gave up 3 bases; unmatched junction bases: 14. CDR1 and CDR2 from the germline V gene are LNHDA and SQIVND (reference sequence). The CDR3 is 16 residues long. CDR3 sequence: CASRRGGRERTDTQYF. Incomplete CDR3 DNA: TGTGCCAGCCGACGGGGGGGCAGGGAGAGGACAGATACG.

This clone was detected ten times or more. The CDR3 extends 3 residues past the end of the read, so its final part is completed from the germline J gene. The rearrangement links TRBV14 to TRBJ2-2; TRBD2 might be the D (6 bases). With 6 bases removed from V and 7 bases from J, the gap between germline ends came to 12 bases. The germline V gene encodes CDR1 SGHDN and CDR2 FVKESK. The CDR3 has 13 residues. CDR3 loop: CASRASASGELFF. The CDR3 bases that were read are TGTGCCAGCAGGGCTAGCGCGAGCGGGGAG.

As regards this clone: The read ends 3 residues shy of where the CDR3 ends; the end is completed using the germline J gene. The gene calls are TRBV5-6 and TRBJ1-3, with TRBD1 identical over 7 bases. The CDR3 extends over 14 amino acids. The V gene's germline CDR1 is SGHDT and CDR2 YYEEEE. V trimming: 4 bases; J trimming: 6 bases; junction bases outside the gene matches: 7. Here the CDR3 reads CASSLDRVENTIYF. The CDR3 bases that were read are TGTGCCAGCAGCCTCGACAGGGTCGAAAACACC.

This clone was seen repeatedly, ten times or more. The read is 3 residues too short to cover the CDR3 end, so that end is filled in from the germline J gene. The chain couples TRBV7-9 to TRBJ2-5; 7 positions match TRBD2. V lost 3 bases, J lost 5 bases, and 9 bases stayed unmatched. The germline gives CDR1 SEHNR, CDR2 FQNEAQ (reference sequence). The CDR3 contains 15 residues. CDR3 region: CASSLVRETGETQYF. CDR3 DNA, as far as it was read: TGTGCCAGCAGCTTGGTGCGGGAGACTGGGGAGACC.

This clone was detected ten times or more. A junction end diverges from the germline sequence, so it may reflect a read error. The CDR3 goes on 3 residues after the read ends, and that part is filled in from the germline J gene. The chain uses TRBV7-6 and TRBJ2-5; no reliable D call. There are 13 residues in the CDR3. Looked up from germline, CDR1 is SGHVS and CDR2 is FNYEAQ. The CDR3 sequence: CASNLGHVKTQYF. The CDR3 bases that were read are TGTGCCAGCAACTTAGGGCACGTGAAGACC. The full variable domain, in which reference TRBV7-6 and TRBJ2-5 provide the parts outside the CDR3, is GAGVSQSPRYKVTKRGQDVALRCDPISGHVSLYWYRQALGQGPEFLTYFNYEAQQDKSGLPNDRFSAERPEGSISTLTIQRTEQRDSAMYRCASNLGHVKTQYFGPGTRLLVL.

This clone has ten or more counts. The CDR3 end is not reached by the read, which stops 3 residues before it; the germline J gene fills it in. The rearrangement links TRBV7-2 to TRBJ2-2, with D maybe TRBD1 (5 bases). The CDR3 runs 15 residues. Germline lookup yields CDR1 SGHTA and CDR2 FQGNSA. Trimming took off 7 bases at V and 2 bases at J, with 14 bases between the two ends. Incomplete CDR3 DNA: TGTGCCAGCACCCTGAGACAGCCTAACACCGGGGAG. Amino acids: CASTLRQPNTGE. The complete CDR3 reads CASTLRQPNTGELFF.